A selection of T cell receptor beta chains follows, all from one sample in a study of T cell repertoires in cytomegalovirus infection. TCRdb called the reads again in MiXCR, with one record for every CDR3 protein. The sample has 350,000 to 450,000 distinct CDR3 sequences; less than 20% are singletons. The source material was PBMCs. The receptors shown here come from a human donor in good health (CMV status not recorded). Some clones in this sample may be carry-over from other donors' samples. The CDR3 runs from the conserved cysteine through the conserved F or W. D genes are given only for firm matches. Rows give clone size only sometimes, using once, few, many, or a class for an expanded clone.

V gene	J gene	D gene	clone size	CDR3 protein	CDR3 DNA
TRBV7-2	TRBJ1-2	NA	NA	CASSTRVTNYGYTF	TGTGCCAGCAGCACCAGGGTTACTAACTATGGCTACACCTTC
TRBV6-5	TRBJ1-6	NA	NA	CASSYAWTRDSPLHF	TGTGCCAGCAGTTACGCGTGGACGCGGGATTCACCCCTCCACTTT
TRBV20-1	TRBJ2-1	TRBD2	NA	CSAENAGGVYNEQFF	TGCAGTGCAGAGAACGCGGGGGGGGTCTACAATGAGCAGTTCTTC
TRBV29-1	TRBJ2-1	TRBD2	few	CSVVTREKSNEQFF	TGCAGCGTTGTAACGCGGGAGAAGAGCAATGAGCAGTTCTTC
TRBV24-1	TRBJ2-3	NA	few	CATSRSGGADTQYF	TGTGCCACCAGTCGAAGCGGTGGGGCCGATACGCAGTATTTT
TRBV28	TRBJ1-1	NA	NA	CASRPLGRGPNTEAFF	TGTGCCAGCAGACCGCTAGGGAGAGGGCCCAACACTGAAGCTTTCTTT
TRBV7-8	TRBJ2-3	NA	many	CASSLRGGSTDTQYF	TGTGCCAGCAGCCTCCGGGGCGGGAGCACAGATACGCAGTATTTT
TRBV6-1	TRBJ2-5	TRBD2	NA	CASSVWAGVQETQYF	TGTGCCAGCAGTGTCTGGGCGGGGGTCCAAGAGACCCAGTACTTC
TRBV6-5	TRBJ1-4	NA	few	CASSYSLGALYGWEKLFF	TGTGCCAGCAGTTACTCGTTGGGGGCCCTGTATGGTTGGGAAAAACTGTTTTTT
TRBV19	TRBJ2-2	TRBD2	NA	CTSSIASGISGELFF	TGTACCAGTAGTATAGCTAGCGGGATCTCCGGGGAGCTGTTTTTT
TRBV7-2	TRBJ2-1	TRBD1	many	CASSLRTGSSYNEQFF	TGTGCCAGCAGCCTTCGGACAGGGAGCTCCTACAATGAGCAGTTCTTC
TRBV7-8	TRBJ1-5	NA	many	CASTPWLRDQPQHF	TGTGCCAGCACCCCCTGGTTGAGGGATCAGCCCCAGCATTTT
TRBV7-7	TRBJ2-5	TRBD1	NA	CASSLAGQGAVETQYF	TGTGCCAGCAGCTTGGCCGGACAGGGGGCTGTAGAGACCCAGTACTTC
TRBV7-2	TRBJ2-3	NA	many	CASSLVGIHTQYF	TGTGCCAGCAGCTTAGTCGGGATTCATACGCAGTATTTT
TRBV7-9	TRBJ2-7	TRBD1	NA	CASSFDAGTGSYEQYF	TGTGCCAGCAGCTTCGATGCCGGGACAGGGTCCTACGAGCAGTACTTC
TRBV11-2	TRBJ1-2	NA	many	CASSSPALGQSPNYGYTF	TGTGCCAGCAGCTCCCCAGCTCTCGGACAGTCACCTAACTATGGCTACACCTTC
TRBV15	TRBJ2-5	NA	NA	CATSSDFPKQETQYF	TGTGCCACCAGCAGCGACTTCCCGAAGCAAGAGACCCAGTACTTC
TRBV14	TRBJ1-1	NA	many	CASSPGATEAFF	TGTGCCAGCAGCCCCGGGGCAACTGAAGCTTTCTTT
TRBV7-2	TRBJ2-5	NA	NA	CASSLVGSGVSETQYF	TGTGCCAGCAGCTTAGTAGGGAGCGGTGTATCGGAGACCCAGTACTTC
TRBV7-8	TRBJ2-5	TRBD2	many	CASSLARRGSGETQYF	TGTGCCAGCAGCTTAGCGCGGCGGGGGTCGGGGGAGACCCAGTACTTC
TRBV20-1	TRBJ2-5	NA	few	CSSEYQETQYF	TGCAGCAGCGAGTACCAAGAGACCCAGTACTTC
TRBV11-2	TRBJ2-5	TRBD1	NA	CASSPRWGQGYETQYF	TGTGCCAGCAGCCCTCGGTGGGGACAGGGTTACGAGACCCAGTACTTC
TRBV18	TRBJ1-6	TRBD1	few	CASSPGDREHSPLHF	TGTGCCAGCTCACCAGGGGACAGGGAGCATTCACCCCTCCACTTT
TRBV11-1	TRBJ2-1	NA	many	CASSWGGGEQFF	TGTGCCAGCAGCTGGGGGGGCGGTGAGCAGTTCTTC
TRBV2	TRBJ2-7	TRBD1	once	CASSGQGAVEQYF	TGTGCCAGCAGTGGACAGGGGGCCGTGGAGCAGTACTTC
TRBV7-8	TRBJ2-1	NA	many	CASSLGQRYNEQFF	TGTGCCAGCAGCTTAGGACAGAGGTACAATGAGCAGTTCTTC
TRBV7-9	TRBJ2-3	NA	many	CASSLGTTDTQYF	TGTGCCAGCAGCTTAGGTACGACAGATACGCAGTATTTT
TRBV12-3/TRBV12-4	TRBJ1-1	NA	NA	CASGSLHREQAFF	TGTGCCAGCGGGTCGCTTCACAGGGAACAAGCTTTCTTT
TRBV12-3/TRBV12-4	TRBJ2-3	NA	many	CASRGRSTTDTQYF	TGTGCCAGCAGGGGAAGATCGACCACAGATACGCAGTATTTT
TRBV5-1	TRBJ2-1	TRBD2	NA	CASSLGQTSGSNEQFF	TGCGCCAGCAGCTTGGGACAGACTAGCGGGAGCAATGAGCAGTTCTTC
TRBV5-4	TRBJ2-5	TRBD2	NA	CASSGGLANEETQYF	TGTGCCAGCAGCGGGGGACTAGCGAATGAAGAGACCCAGTACTTC
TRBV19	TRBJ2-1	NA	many	CASSPRVSSYNEQFF	TGTGCCAGTAGCCCAAGAGTAAGCTCCTACAATGAGCAGTTCTTC
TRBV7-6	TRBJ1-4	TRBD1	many	CASRRTGMSTNEKLFF	TGTGCCAGCAGGAGGACAGGGATGTCGACTAATGAAAAACTGTTTTTT
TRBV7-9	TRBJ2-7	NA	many	CASSHHSNIFYEQYF	TGTGCCAGCAGCCACCATTCAAACATCTTCTACGAGCAGTACTTC
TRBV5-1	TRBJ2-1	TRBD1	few	CASSFDGQGAYNEQFF	TGCGCCAGCAGCTTTGATGGACAGGGAGCCTACAATGAGCAGTTCTTC
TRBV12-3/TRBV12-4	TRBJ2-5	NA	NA	CASRPGTIQETQYF	TGTGCCAGCAGACCAGGGACGATCCAAGAGACCCAGTACTTC
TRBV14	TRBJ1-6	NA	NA	CASSQDRGSPLHF	TGTGCCAGCAGCCAAGATCGGGGGTCACCCCTCCACTTT
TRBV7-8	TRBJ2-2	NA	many	CASSLAVALNTGELFF	TGTGCCAGCAGCTTAGCGGTGGCACTGAACACCGGGGAGCTGTTTTTT
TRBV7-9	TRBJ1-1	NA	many	CASSAPRVGNTEAFF	TGTGCCAGCAGCGCCCCCAGGGTAGGGAACACTGAAGCTTTCTTT
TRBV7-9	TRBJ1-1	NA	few	CASSRGQYTEAFF	TGTGCCAGCAGCCGTGGACAGTACACTGAAGCTTTCTTT
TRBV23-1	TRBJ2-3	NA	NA	CASSQISSPAQDTQYF	TGCGCCAGCAGTCAAATTTCCTCACCTGCTCAGGATACGCAGTATTTT
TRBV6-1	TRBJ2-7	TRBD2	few	CARSETSGRYEQYF	TGTGCCAGGTCTGAGACTAGCGGTAGATACGAGCAGTACTTC
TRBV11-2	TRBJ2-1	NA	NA	CASSLDGAGVRGEQFF	TGTGCCAGCAGCTTAGATGGAGCGGGCGTAAGGGGTGAGCAGTTCTTC
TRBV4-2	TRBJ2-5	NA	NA	CASSREMSETQYF	TGTGCCAGCAGTCGGGAAATGAGCGAGACCCAGTACTTC
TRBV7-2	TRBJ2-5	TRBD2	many	CASGKLAATQRGETQYF	TGTGCCAGCGGCAAACTAGCGGCCACCCAGAGGGGAGAGACCCAGTACTTC
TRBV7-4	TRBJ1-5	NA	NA	CASSLNWGQPQHF	TGTGCCAGCAGCTTAAACTGGGGTCAGCCCCAGCATTTT
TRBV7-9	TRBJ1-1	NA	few	CASSTVGGWRTEAFF	TGTGCCAGCAGCACCGTCGGGGGGTGGCGGACTGAAGCTTTCTTT
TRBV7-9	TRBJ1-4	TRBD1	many	CASSLVGQGNEKLFF	TGTGCCAGCAGCTTAGTCGGACAGGGCAATGAAAAACTGTTTTTT
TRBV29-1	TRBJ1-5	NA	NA	CSAGDGALGQPQHF	TGCAGCGCCGGCGACGGCGCCTTGGGGCAGCCCCAGCATTTT
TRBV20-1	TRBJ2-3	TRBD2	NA	CSAIGTSGDFTDTQYF	TGCAGTGCTATAGGGACTAGCGGGGACTTCACAGATACGCAGTATTTT
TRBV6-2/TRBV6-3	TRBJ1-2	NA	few	CASSGDRNAF	TGTGCCAGCAGTGGGGACCGGAACGCCTTC
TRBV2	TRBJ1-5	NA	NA	CASTPEAGDQPQHF	TGTGCCAGCACCCCGGAGGCAGGGGATCAGCCCCAGCATTTT